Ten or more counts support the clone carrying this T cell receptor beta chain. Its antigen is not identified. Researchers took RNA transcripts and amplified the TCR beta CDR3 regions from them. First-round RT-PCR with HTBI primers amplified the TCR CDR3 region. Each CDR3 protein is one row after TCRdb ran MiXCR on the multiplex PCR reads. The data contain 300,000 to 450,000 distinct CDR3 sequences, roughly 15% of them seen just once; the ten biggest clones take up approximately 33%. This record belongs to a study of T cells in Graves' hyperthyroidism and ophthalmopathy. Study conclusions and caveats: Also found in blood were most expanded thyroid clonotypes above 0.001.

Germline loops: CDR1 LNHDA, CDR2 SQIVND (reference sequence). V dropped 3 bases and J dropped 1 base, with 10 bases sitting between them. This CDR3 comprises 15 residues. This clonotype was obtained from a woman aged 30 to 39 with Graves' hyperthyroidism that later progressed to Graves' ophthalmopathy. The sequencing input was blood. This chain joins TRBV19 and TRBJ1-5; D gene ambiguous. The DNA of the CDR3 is TGTGCCAGTAGTATTTATGGAACGAGCAATCAGCCCCAGCATTTT. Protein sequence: CASSIYGTSNQPQHF.